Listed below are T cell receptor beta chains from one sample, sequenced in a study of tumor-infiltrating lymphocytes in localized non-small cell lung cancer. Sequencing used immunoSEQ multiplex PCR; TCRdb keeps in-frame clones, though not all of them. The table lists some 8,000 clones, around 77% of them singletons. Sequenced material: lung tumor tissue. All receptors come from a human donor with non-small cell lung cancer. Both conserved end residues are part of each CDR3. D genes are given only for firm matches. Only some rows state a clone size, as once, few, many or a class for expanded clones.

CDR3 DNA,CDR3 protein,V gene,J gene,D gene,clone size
TGCAGCGATAATCTAGCCGCAACAAGCACAGATACGCAGTATTTT,CSDNLAATSTDTQYF,TRBV29-1,TRBJ2-3,NA,NA
TGTGCCAGCAGCCCTCAGACAGGGACCTACGAGCAGTACTTC,CASSPQTGTYEQYF,TRBV5-4,TRBJ2-7,TRBD1,NA
TGTGCCAGCAGCTTAGGAGAGCCGGGGAGCAATCAGCCCCAGCATTTT,CASSLGEPGSNQPQHF,TRBV7-2,TRBJ1-5,NA,NA
TGTGCCAGTAGTGGCGGGGGAGTATTAGAGCAGTACTTC,CASSGGGVLEQYF,TRBV19,TRBJ2-7,TRBD2,NA
TGTGCCAGCTCACCACCGTCAGGGTGGACTGAAGCTTTCTTT,CASSPPSGWTEAFF,TRBV18,TRBJ1-1,NA,NA
TGTGCCAGCAGTTCCTTCCCAGGTACCGGGGAGCTGTTTTTT,CASSSFPGTGELFF,TRBV6-4,TRBJ2-2,NA,NA
TGCGCCAGCAGAGAGACGGGCGGGGAGCTGTTTTTT,CASRETGGELFF,TRBV5-1,TRBJ2-2,NA,NA
TGTGCCAGCAGCGTAGGTGGGAGGGCCTCCTACAATGAGCAGTTCTTC,CASSVGGRASYNEQFF,TRBV9,TRBJ2-1,TRBD2,NA
TGTGCCAGCTCCAGCGGGAGGGATGTCGGGGAGCTGTTTTTT,CASSSGRDVGELFF,TRBV9,TRBJ2-2,TRBD2,NA
TGTGCCAGCATACCCCCGGGACCCTGGAATGGGGAGCAGTACTTC,CASIPPGPWNGEQYF,TRBV6-1,TRBJ2-7,NA,few
TGTGCCAGCAGCTCAGTGAAGGCAGATACGCAGTATTTT,CASSSVKADTQYF,TRBV7-3,TRBJ2-3,NA,few
TGTGCCAGCAGTCCAGACAGGGGGGCTGAAGCTTTCTTT,CASSPDRGAEAFF,TRBV11-2,TRBJ1-1,TRBD1,NA
TGTGCCAGTAGTATATACGCAGGGGGCCAAGGCAATCAGCCCCAGCATTTT,CASSIYAGGQGNQPQHF,TRBV19,TRBJ1-5,TRBD1,once
TGTGCCAGTAGTATAGTCCAGGGGGCTCATGGCTACACCTTC,CASSIVQGAHGYTF,TRBV19,TRBJ1-2,TRBD1,once
TGCGCCAGCAGCTTCGAGGATTCGAACACCATATATTTT,CASSFEDSNTIYF,TRBV5-1,TRBJ1-3,NA,NA
TGTGCCAGCAGCGCCCAGGGGGACGAGCAGTACTTC,CASSAQGDEQYF,TRBV6-5,TRBJ2-7,TRBD1,NA
TGTGCCAGCAGCTTGAGGGGAACTGGGGCCAACGTCCTGACTTTC,CASSLRGTGANVLTF,TRBV5-6,TRBJ2-6,NA,NA
TGTGCCAGCAGCCTGGACAGGGCCTCTGGAAACACCATATATTTT,CASSLDRASGNTIYF,TRBV7-8,TRBJ1-3,TRBD1,NA
TGTGCCAGCAACAGGGACTCCCACTACACCTTC,CASNRDSHYTF,TRBV6-1,TRBJ1-2,NA,once
TGTGCCAACACCTGGGGAGAGACCCAGTACTTC,CANTWGETQYF,TRBV2,TRBJ2-5,NA,once
TGTGCCAGTAGTATCCGCCCGGGGAAGTTGTCTGGGGCCAACGTCCTGACTTTC,CASSIRPGKLSGANVLTF,TRBV19,TRBJ2-6,NA,NA
TGTGCCAGTCACGACAGATATCAGCCCCAGCATTTT,CASHDRYQPQHF,TRBV28,TRBJ1-5,NA,NA
TGTGCCAGCAGCAGGGCGGAGGACCACAACTATGGCTACACCTTC,CASSRAEDHNYGYTF,TRBV11-3,TRBJ1-2,NA,NA
TGCGCCAGCAGCCTAGGCGCCAGTTCAAAGTCCCTGGACACCATATATTTT,CASSLGASSKSLDTIYF,TRBV5-1,TRBJ1-3,NA,NA
TGTGCCAGCAAACGGGCGGGCACTAGCACAGATACGCAGTATTTT,CASKRAGTSTDTQYF,TRBV27,TRBJ2-3,NA,few
TGTGCCAGCAGTTACGGGGGAGGGGTCCCTAACTATGGCTACACCTTC,CASSYGGGVPNYGYTF,TRBV6-6,TRBJ1-2,NA,few
TGTGCCAGCAGCTTAGCGTACGGCAGGGTATTTGTGAGTGGCTACACCTTC,CASSLAYGRVFVSGYTF,TRBV7-2,TRBJ1-2,NA,NA
TGTGCCAGCAGCTTAACTCCCCGGCCGGCCTACGAGCAGTACTTC,CASSLTPRPAYEQYF,TRBV7-2,TRBJ2-7,NA,NA
TGCGCCAGCAGCCAAGATCAAGGGCGGGAGCTGTTTTTT,CASSQDQGRELFF,TRBV4-1,TRBJ2-2,NA,NA
TGTGCCAGCTGGGCTAACCGGGACGGACAATACGAGCAGTACTTC,CASWANRDGQYEQYF,TRBV6-1,TRBJ2-7,NA,NA
TGTGCCAGCAGCTTACGCGGACTAGCGGGAGGTGATACGCAGTATTTT,CASSLRGLAGGDTQYF,TRBV27,TRBJ2-3,TRBD2,NA
TGCGCCAGCAGCTGGGGACTAGCGGGAGCTCGGGACAATGAGCAGTTCTTC,CASSWGLAGARDNEQFF,TRBV5-1,TRBJ2-1,TRBD2,NA
TGTGCCAGCAGCGTAGCGTCGGGGAGCTATGGCTACACCTTC,CASSVASGSYGYTF,TRBV9,TRBJ1-2,NA,NA
TGTGCCAGCAGCCAAGCGCGTTTCGCGCAGTATTTT,CASSQARFAQYF,TRBV14,TRBJ2-3,NA,few